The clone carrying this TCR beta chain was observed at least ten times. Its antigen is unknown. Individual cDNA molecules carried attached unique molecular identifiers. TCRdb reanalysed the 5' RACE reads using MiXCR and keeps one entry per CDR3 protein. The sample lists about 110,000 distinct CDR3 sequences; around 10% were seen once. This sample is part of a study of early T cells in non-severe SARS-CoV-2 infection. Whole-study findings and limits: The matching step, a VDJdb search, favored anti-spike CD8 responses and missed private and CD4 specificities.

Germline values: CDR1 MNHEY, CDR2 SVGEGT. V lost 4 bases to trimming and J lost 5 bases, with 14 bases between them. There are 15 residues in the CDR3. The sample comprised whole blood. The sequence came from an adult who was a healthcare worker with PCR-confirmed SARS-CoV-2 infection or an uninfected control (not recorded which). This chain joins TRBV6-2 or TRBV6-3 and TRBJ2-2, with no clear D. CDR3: CASSLDSRWTGELFF. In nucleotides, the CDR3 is TGTGCCAGCAGTTTAGACTCACGGTGGACCGGGGAGCTGTTTTTT.